This paragraph reports one T cell receptor (beta chain). Its specificity is not known. The source of the sample is a study of CD4+ T cells in melanoma. Measured with immunoSEQ multiplex PCR; TCRdb has only the in-frame clones, and not every one. The sample lists about 120,000 clones; roughly 90% were seen once. Trimming stripped 3 bases from V and 1 base from J, with 9 bases between. The germline CDR1 and CDR2 sequences are SGHTA and FQGNSA. The CDR3 has 14 amino acids. Study outcomes and limitations: A reported correlation linked neoantigen-specific CD4+ T cells to CD8+, macrophage and B cell function. Diverse differentiation states were reported for melanoma neoantigen-specific CD4+ T cells.

The specimen was peripheral blood. The V and J genes are TRBV7-2 and TRBJ2-5, with a tentative D call TRBD1 (7 bases). The TCR originated in a human donor with melanoma. CDR3 coding DNA: TGTGCCAGCAGCTTCCAGGGGGGCCAAGAGACCCAGTACTTC. Amino acid sequence: CASSFQGGQETQYF. Supplemented by reference TRBV7-2 and TRBJ2-5, the full variable domain reads GAGVSQSPSNKVTEKGKDVELRCDPISGHTALYWYRQSLGQGLEFLIYFQGNSAPDKSGLPSDRFSAERTGGSVSTLTIQRTQQEDSAVYLCASSFQGGQETQYFGPGTRLLVL.